These 28 T cell receptor beta chains share one sample of origin, sequenced in a study of beta chain features in type 1 diabetes. The investigators reverse transcribed all of the isolated RNA, so they sequenced expressed TCRB transcripts. Assay: immunoSEQ multiplex PCR; the TCRdb copy retains only in-frame clones and omits some. The sample shows around 450,000 clones, more than 9.5% of them seen only once. Sequencing used naive CD4+ T cells from blood. These receptors were obtained from a woman younger than 30 in good health.

This sequence joins TRBV4-3 and TRBJ2-7; unclear D gene. V was trimmed by 0 bases and J by 3 bases, leaving 12 bases between them. Germline loops: CDR1 LGHNA, CDR2 YSLEER. The CDR3 length is 15 residues. The CDR3 DNA reads TGCGCCAGCAGCCAAGACAGGCGCCTTGACTACGAGCAGTACTTC. Protein product: CASSQDRRLDYEQYF.

CDR3: CASSWTSGRARETQYF. In DNA form, the CDR3 reads TGTGCCAGCAGCTGGACTAGCGGGAGGGCCCGGGAGACCCAGTACTTC. This chain joins TRBV7-9 and TRBJ2-5, with 15 bases that match TRBD2. Germline V gene sequence: CDR1 SEHNR, CDR2 FQNEAQ (reference sequence). Trimming removed 4 bases from V and 5 bases from J; junction bases left unmatched: 5. The CDR3 runs 16 residues.

This sequence joins TRBV29-1 and TRBJ2-3, with 9 bases identical to TRBD2. CDR1 and CDR2 (germline): SQVTM, ANQGSEA. The CDR3 is 16 residues long. V shed 4 bases, J shed 4 bases, and the junction held 12 bases outside the gene matches. CDR3 nucleotide sequence: TGCAGCGTTGGCTACTTAGCGGGAGTAGGCGCAGATACGCAGTATTTT. Translated: CSVGYLAGVGADTQYF.

The chain is built from TRBV28 and TRBJ2-1, with D perhaps TRBD1 (6 bases). The CDR3 is 16 amino acids. CDR1 is MDHEN, CDR2 SYDVKM, per germline. V lost 3 bases, J lost 8 bases, and 20 bases lay in between. The CDR3 is CASSFTPDRTRHEQFF. The CDR3 coding sequence is TGTGCCAGCAGTTTTACCCCCGACAGGACGAGGCATGAGCAGTTCTTC.

V gene TRBV18 combines with J gene TRBJ2-7; maybe TRBD2 (6 bases). The CDR3 is made up of 15 amino acids. Looked up from germline, CDR1 is KGHSH and CDR2 is LQKENI. V was trimmed by 5 bases and J by 0 bases, leaving 14 bases between them. This chain's CDR3 is CASSAGLSSSYEQYV. Here the CDR3 DNA reads TGTGCCAGCTCAGCGGGACTTTCCAGCTCCTACGAGCAGTACGTC.

On this clone: Other DNA sequences in the same sample also yield this CDR3. The chain has TRBV14 and TRBJ2-4; D is undetermined. The CDR3 is made up of 15 amino acids. Trimming removed 3 bases from V and 7 bases from J, with 16 bases in between. CDR1 and CDR2 (germline): SGHDN, FVKESK. This CDR3 is CASSQTRTGRNIQYF. The CDR3, as DNA: TGTGCCAGCAGCCAGACCAGGACGGGTCGGAACATTCAGTACTTC.

This sequence joins TRBV4-1 and TRBJ2-3; possibly TRBD1 or TRBD2 for D (6 bases each). The CDR3 contains 15 residues. From germline, CDR1 is MGHRA and CDR2 YSYEKL. V was shortened by 4 bases and J by 3 bases, with 14 bases between the two germline ends. CDR3 loop: CASSPGAGRTDTQYF. The CDR3 nucleotides read TGCGCCAGCAGCCCGGGGGCAGGGAGAACAGATACGCAGTATTTT.

A few counts support this clone. CDR3 bases: TGTGCCAGCAGCGCACGACAGGACAGTAGCACAGATACGCAGTATTTT. It yields the protein CASSARQDSSTDTQYF. The rearrangement uses TRBV9 and TRBJ2-3; D possibly corresponds to TRBD1 (6 bases). In germline, CDR1 is SGDLS, CDR2 YYNGEE. Trimming took off 3 bases at V and 0 bases at J, with 14 bases between the two ends. CDR3 length: 16 amino acids.

In its sample, this clone was seen many times. J is TRBJ1-2 and V is TRBV30; TRBD1 matches 9 bases. CDR3 size: 13 residues. Looked up from germline, CDR1 is GTSNPN and CDR2 is SVGIG (reference sequence). The V segment lost 2 bases and the J segment 7 bases; nucleotides outside the gene matches: 5. CDR3 coding DNA: TGTGCCTGGAGTATTGGGACAGGGTTTGGCTACACCTTC. Translating gives CAWSIGTGFGYTF.

The chain links TRBV18 to TRBJ2-1; D possibly corresponds to TRBD1 (5 bases). Germline V lookup: CDR1 KGHSH, CDR2 LQKENI. V shed 3 bases and J shed 10 bases, with 10 bases lying between them. CDR3 length equals 12 residues. CDR3 nucleotide sequence: TGTGCCAGCTCACCTAGGGGTTTCGAGCAGTTCTTC. This gives the protein CASSPRGFEQFF.

In this sample, this clone turned up a few times. The chain couples TRBV6-5 to TRBJ1-4; D is unclear. Trimming pared 9 bases from V and 8 bases from J, leaving 10 bases between. The CDR3 sequence is 11 residues long. Germline V lookup: CDR1 MNHEY, CDR2 SVGAGI. CDR3 in amino acids: CASRYGEKLFF. CDR3 DNA: TGTGCCAGTAGATATGGGGAAAAACTGTTTTTT.

The chain recombines TRBV27 with TRBJ1-1; D gene unclear. The length of the CDR3 is 16 residues. V dropped 5 bases and J dropped 2 bases, with 18 bases sitting between them. Germline CDR1 is MNHEY and CDR2 is SMNVEV (reference sequence). CDR3 protein: CASSLYIKGVNTEAFF. The CDR3 DNA is TGTGCCAGCAGTCTATATATAAAGGGTGTCAACACTGAAGCTTTCTTT.

The rearrangement links TRBV5-4 to TRBJ2-3, with TRBD2 matching over 13 bases. CDR1 and CDR2 (germline): SGHNT, YYREEE (reference sequence). There are 15 residues in the CDR3. V was pared by 4 bases and J by 8 bases, with 7 bases of the junction left unmatched. The CDR3 DNA is TGTGCCAGCAGCCCAGGACTAGCGGGGGAGGGTACGCAGTATTTT. It translates to CASSPGLAGEGTQYF.

The chain joins TRBV10-3 to TRBJ2-5; D possibly corresponds to TRBD1 (6 bases). Trimming left V 11 bases short and J 2 bases short, with 18 bases between. The CDR3 has 14 residues. Germline CDR1 is ENHRY and CDR2 is SYGVKD. The CDR3 loop is CAAGRGQLQETQYF. CDR3 bases: TGTGCCGCTGGGCGAGGACAGTTACAAGAGACCCAGTACTTC.

This chain links TRBV9 with TRBJ1-6; no definite D call. Germline V gene sequence: CDR1 SGDLS, CDR2 YYNGEE. The V end lost 1 base, the J end lost 9 bases, and 8 bases lay between the germline ends. The CDR3 length is 13 residues. The CDR3 DNA is TGTGCCAGCAGCGTAATCGTAGGTTCACCCCTCCACTTT. This sequence encodes CASSVIVGSPLHF.

This clone was recorded a few times. The chain recombines TRBV9 with TRBJ2-1; the D is unclear. Germline CDR1 and CDR2: SGDLS and YYNGEE. CDR3 length: 15 amino acids. Trimming cost V 7 bases and J 7 bases, with 21 bases left between them. The CDR3 coding sequence is TGTGCCAGCGGGCACGGACCGTTACTGCGGAATGAGCAGTTCTTC. It translates to CASGHGPLLRNEQFF.

This chain uses TRBV5-4 with TRBJ2-5; 8 bases line up with TRBD1. The V and J ends lost 5 bases and 4 bases, in that order; junction bases with no gene match: 4. Germline CDR1 and CDR2: SGHNT and YYREEE (reference sequence). CDR3 length: 13 amino acids. The CDR3 here is CASSSDRAETQYF. DNA for the CDR3: TGTGCCAGCAGTTCGGACAGGGCAGAGACCCAGTACTTC.

The table lists this clone with a few counts. This chain links TRBV9 with TRBJ1-2; possible D gene TRBD1, 5 bases. Germline-derived CDR1 and CDR2 are SGDLS and YYNGEE. Trimming took off 0 bases at V and 2 bases at J, with 8 bases between the two ends. The CDR3 is 14 residues long. The CDR3 nucleotides read TGTGCCAGCAGCGTAGTATCAGGGAACTATGGCTACACCTTC. Translating gives CASSVVSGNYGYTF.

This clone was counted a few times. V is TRBV5-1 and J is TRBJ2-3; 10 nucleotides line up with TRBD2. The CDR3 length is 16 residues. From germline, CDR1 is SGHRS and CDR2 YFSETQ. Trimming took 4 bases from V and 1 from J; bases not matched to a gene: 6. The CDR3 is CASSITSGAGTDTQYF. CDR3 nucleotides: TGCGCCAGCAGCATCACTAGCGGGGCGGGCACAGATACGCAGTATTTT.

This clone was seen only a few times. CDR3 nucleotides: TGTGCCAGCAGCGCGCAGCCCGTTGGGGCCAACGTCCTGACTTTC. It translates to CASSAQPVGANVLTF. The V call is TRBV7-8, the J call TRBJ2-6; D gene ambiguous. V lost 5 bases and J 3 bases, leaving 11 bases between the germline ends. This CDR3 is built from 15 residues. The germline V gene has CDR1 SGHVS and CDR2 FQNEAQ.

V usage is TRBV28 and J usage is TRBJ2-7; TRBD1 matches at 7 bases. The CDR3 has 15 amino acids. J was trimmed by 1 base and V by 6 bases; bases with no gene match: 9. Germline assignment: CDR1 MDHEN and CDR2 SYDVKM. Written as DNA, the CDR3 is TGTGCCAGCAGAACCGCGACAGGGAATTCCTACGAGCAGTACTTC. Residues: CASRTATGNSYEQYF.

V and J are TRBV9 and TRBJ2-5, with unresolved D. V was trimmed by 0 bases and J by 5 bases, leaving 11 bases between them. The CDR3 spans 14 residues. Germline V gene sequence: CDR1 SGDLS, CDR2 YYNGEE. CDR3: CASSVVSGSETQYF. DNA of the CDR3: TGTGCCAGCAGCGTAGTATCCGGATCGGAGACCCAGTACTTC.

This rearrangement joins TRBV5-1 to TRBJ1-5; tentative D call: TRBD1 (6 bases). The germline CDR1 and CDR2 sequences are SGHRS and YFSETQ. This CDR3 contains 13 residues. The V end was cut by 4 bases, the J end by 11 bases, with 16 bases between. The CDR3 loop is CASSPKGEGAQHF. CDR3 bases: TGCGCCAGCAGCCCGAAGGGGGAGGGAGCCCAGCATTTT.

This clone was seen a handful of times. This rearrangement joins TRBV7-9 to TRBJ2-3; unclear D gene. V gave up 4 bases and J gave up 2 bases, with 13 bases separating them. The CDR3 consists of 15 residues. Germline V gene data show CDR1 as SEHNR and CDR2 as FQNEAQ (reference sequence). In DNA form, the CDR3 reads TGTGCCAGCAGCTACCCTGGGATTGCCACAGATACGCAGTATTTT. It is translated as CASSYPGIATDTQYF.

The genes are TRBV9 and TRBJ2-1, with D uncertain. The CDR3 runs 14 residues. V lost 0 bases and J lost 8, with 12 bases in between. Germline V gene data show CDR1 as SGDLS and CDR2 as YYNGEE. The CDR3 loop is CASSVAWVQDEQFF. CDR3 nucleotide sequence: TGTGCCAGCAGCGTAGCTTGGGTCCAGGATGAGCAGTTCTTC.

This clone was picked up a small number of times. This sample includes further DNA sequences coding for the same CDR3. V and J are TRBV9 and TRBJ2-7; D uncertain. The length of the CDR3 is 14 residues. The germline gives CDR1 SGDLS, CDR2 YYNGEE. The V gene lost 2 bases and the J gene lost 0 bases, with 9 bases spanning the gap. The CDR3 nucleotides are TGTGCCAGCAGCGTGTCGAGTGGCTCCTACGAGCAGTACTTC. This encodes CASSVSSGSYEQYF. Looking up the rest from reference TRBV9 and TRBJ2-7 gives the full variable domain: DSGVTQTPKHLITATGQRVTLRCSPRSGDLSVYWYQQSLDQGLQFLIQYYNGEERAKGNILERFSAQQFPDLHSELNLSSLELGDSALYFCASSVSSGSYEQYFGPGTRLTVT.

This clone was counted only a few times. The chain couples TRBV2 to TRBJ2-1, with a tentative D call TRBD2 (5 bases). Trimming took 2 bases from V and 10 from J, leaving 12 bases between them. The V gene's germline CDR1 is SNHLY and CDR2 FYNNEI. The CDR3 is made up of 13 amino acids. The CDR3 is CASSEPVPGEQFF. The CDR3 DNA sequence: TGTGCCAGCAGTGAACCGGTCCCGGGGGAGCAGTTCTTC.

This clone was picked up a small number of times. The chain carries TRBV7-9 and TRBJ2-1; the D is unclear. V shed 2 bases and J shed 10 bases, with 12 bases lying between them. Germline CDR1 SEHNR, CDR2 FQNEAQ (reference sequence). CDR3 length equals 13 residues. CDR3 DNA: TGTGCCAGCAGCTTAAAAGGGTCGCGGGAGCAGTTCTTC. Translation gives CASSLKGSREQFF.